The 4 T cell receptor beta chains given below trace back to one sample, sequenced in a study of T-cell memory formation after mild COVID-19. TCRdb reanalysed the 5' RACE reads using MiXCR and keeps one entry per CDR3 protein. This table has approximately 50,000 distinct CDR3 sequences, 10% to 15% appearing once. Source material: PBMCs or a T cell subset sorted from them (not recorded which). Receptors were obtained from a man between 18 and 35 years old who had mild COVID-19 (a few samples of this study predate the infection). Cell type and time point are not known.

The chain carries TRBV5-6 and TRBJ2-1; TRBD2 is a possible D gene (7 bases). CDR1 is SGHDT and CDR2 is YYEEEE in the germline V gene. This CDR3 region has 14 residues. The V gene lost 4 bases and the J gene lost 5 bases, with 13 bases spanning the gap. The CDR3 DNA reads TGTGCCAGCAGCCGGACCGGGGGGCACAATGAGCAGTTCTTC. It translates to CASSRTGGHNEQFF.

The chain combines TRBV4-2 with TRBJ1-4, with 9 positions matching TRBD1. Germline CDR1 LGHNA, CDR2 YNFKEQ. Trimming took 4 bases from V and 2 from J; bases not matched to a gene: 5. The CDR3 is made up of 16 amino acids. As DNA, the CDR3 is TGTGCCAGCAGCCTACAGGGGGCGGCCACTAATGAAAAACTGTTTTTT. This gives the protein CASSLQGAATNEKLFF.

There are a few counts of this clonotype. This rearrangement joins TRBV7-3 to TRBJ1-1; D ambiguous. Trimming removed 5 bases at V and 1 base at J, with 17 bases between. CDR1 SGHTA and CDR2 FQGTGA come from the germline V gene. The CDR3 spans 16 residues. The CDR3 coding sequence is TGTGCCAGCAGCCTAAACGCACTAACATCGAACACTGAAGCTTTCTTT. Encoded protein: CASSLNALTSNTEAFF.

The gene calls are TRBV25-1 and TRBJ1-2; D not certain. Germline V gene data show CDR1 as MGHDK and CDR2 as SYGVNS. This CDR3 spans 11 amino acids. The V end lost 1 base, the J end lost 6 bases, and 3 bases lay between the germline ends. The CDR3 reads CASSEFNGYTF. CDR3 DNA: TGTGCCAGCAGTGAATTTAATGGCTACACCTTC.